What follows describes a single T cell receptor beta chain. Its antigen is still unknown. Base qualities are missing; no much larger clone stands one base away. TCRbeta CDR3 regions were amplified from genomic DNA by means of the immunoSEQ Assay, a bias-controlled multiplex PCR. As for the original processing: The number of nucleated cells in each sample was estimated by amplification of reference gene primers within the assay. Sequence reads were collapsed and filtered to measure the absolute abundance of every unique TCRbeta CDR3 rearrangement. For each sample, productive Simpson clonality was calculated by taking the square root of Simpson's diversity index across productive rearrangements. The clones in this table, taken by TCRdb from immuneACCESS, are in-frame only. Not every clone is retained; where verified, under half of the shortfall comes from an unresolved V gene, and the cause of the rest is unknown. The DNA gave D and trimming, while V, J and clone size come from that table. Recorded for this sample are over 100,000 clones; approximately 87% of them occurred a single time. The ten top clones hold approximately 18% of the sample.

The sample originates from a study of blood T cell repertoires in COVID-19 (TCRdb year 2020). About the study as a whole: Collaborator samples came from the United States, Italy and Spain and covered acute and convalescent phases of COVID-19. Samples were obtained from the ongoing ImmuneRACE study (first 160 participants) and from about 1,300 subjects provided by 6 global collaborators. Where HLA class I and class II types were available, the types were taken from metadata supplied by the sample provider, not from assay-based typing. The prospective study material was composed of cDNA or gDNA derived from T cells, B-cell-depleted T cells, or PBMCs. Subjects who had been exposed to COVID-19, were actively infected with it, or had recovered from it provided the deeply sampled blood TCRbeta repertoires that made up the dataset. A de-identified subject ID, COVID-19 status, age in years and sex were almost always included in the sample metadata. A freely available public database, intended as a resource for researchers studying the immune response to SARS-CoV-2, is where the repertoires were released. General conclusions and limits of the study: How much clinical and demographic metadata was included differed by source and by participant, and the metadata was provided uncurated.

At the junction V is shortened by 3 bases and J by 7 bases; bases outside the gene matches: 7. The germline V gene supplies CDR1 MDHEN and CDR2 SYDVKM. From cysteine to phenylalanine, the CDR3 is 15 amino acids long. The kept DNA is CDR3 alone, 45 bases in frame from the first base. The collaborating institutions used their own protocols to collect whole blood in K2EDTA tubes. For TCRbeta analysis, collaborator samples were shipped as frozen whole blood, as isolated PBMCs, or as DNA extracted from either sample type. The sequence derives from a woman in her sixties with acute or convalescent COVID-19. Sequenced material: peripheral blood. The rearranged segments are TRBV28 and TRBJ1-5, and 9 bases in between align with TRBD1. The CDR3 has the sequence CASSFSGQGNQPQHF. The DNA is as follows: TGTGCCAGCAGTTTTTCGGGACAGGGAAACCAGCCCCAGCATTTT.